These 20 T cell receptor beta chains originate from one sample sequenced in a study of identical twins. From the 5' RACE reads, TCRdb called clonotypes with MiXCR, one entry per CDR3 protein. The data hold approximately 550,000 distinct CDR3 sequences, with 20% to 25% observed a single time. This sample was shared with a second study, whose subject was yellow fever vaccine responses in identical twins.

Sequencing was done on a sample of CD4+ T cells sorted from blood. These receptors were collected from a young woman in good health.

The gene calls are TRBV5-1 and TRBJ2-4; D remains ambiguous. V was pared by 1 base and J by 0 bases, with 14 bases between. The germline V gene encodes CDR1 SGHRS and CDR2 YFSETQ. The CDR3 has 17 residues. CDR3 coding DNA: TGCGCCAGCAGCTTGTGGCAGCCCGGATTAGCCAAAAACATTCAGTACTTC. Translation gives CASSLWQPGLAKNIQYF.

This rearrangement joins TRBV24-1 to TRBJ2-5; 7 bases line up with TRBD2. Germline V CDR1 and CDR2: KGHDR, SFDVKD. With 4 bases clipped from V and 4 bases from J, the junction kept 8 bases outside the gene matches. CDR3 length: 15 residues. The CDR3 DNA sequence: TGTGCCACCAGTGAGGCGGGGGTAGCTACAGAGACCCAGTACTTC. This sequence encodes CATSEAGVATETQYF.

This clonotype was detected many times. The genes are TRBV20-1 and TRBJ2-4; D is perhaps TRBD2 (6 bases). This CDR3 region has 11 residues. V was cut by 3 bases and J by 9 bases, with 9 bases left in between. Germline V gives CDR1 DFQATT, CDR2 SNEGSKA (reference sequence). CDR3 nucleotide sequence: TGCAGTGCTAGGACTAGAGGCATTCAGTACTTC. It translates to CSARTRGIQYF.

V usage is TRBV11-2 and J usage is TRBJ2-3; 13 bases agree with TRBD2. The CDR3 loop spans 16 amino acids. V trimming: 4 bases; J trimming: 2 bases; junction bases outside the gene matches: 3. Germline CDR1 SGHAT, CDR2 FQNNGV. The CDR3 coding sequence is TGTGCCAGCAGCTCGACTAGCGGGGGGTTCACAGATACGCAGTATTTT. Protein sequence: CASSSTSGGFTDTQYF.

This clonotype was detected ten times or more. At one end the junction does not follow the germline gene, possibly because of a read error. This chain connects TRBV7-9 to TRBJ1-1; possible D gene TRBD1, 6 bases. The CDR3 totals 14 residues. The V gene's germline CDR1 is SEHNR and CDR2 FQNEAQ (reference sequence). The CDR3 DNA reads as TGCGCCAGCAGCTCACGGACAGAGAACACTGAAGCTTTCTTT. Its protein product is CASSSRTENTEAFF.

The chain joins TRBV12-3 or TRBV12-4 to TRBJ2-1, with 9 bases fitting TRBD2. The junction had 11 bases not matched to a gene; V was cut back by 5 bases and J by 6 bases. This CDR3 region has 16 residues. CDR3 coding DNA: TGTGCCAGCAGTCCGGCAGGGAGCGGGAGGACCAATGAGCAGTTCTTC. This encodes CASSPAGSGRTNEQFF.

This chain connects TRBV10-1 to TRBJ2-5; D not certain. This CDR3 spans 14 amino acids. Germline-derived CDR1 and CDR2 are WNHNN and SYGVQD (reference sequence). Between the trimmed V and J ends, which lost 2 bases and 1 base, there was a span of 8 bases. The CDR3 is CASSEPGAQETQYF. The CDR3 region has the DNA TGCGCCAGCAGTGAGCCCGGTGCCCAAGAGACCCAGTACTTC.

V gene TRBV2 combines with J gene TRBJ2-2; D may be TRBD1 (6 bases). The germline CDR1 and CDR2 sequences are SNHLY and FYNNEI. The CDR3 loop spans 12 amino acids. Trimming cost V 5 bases and J 7 bases, with 8 bases left between them. The CDR3 loop is CASSQGIGELFF. In DNA form, the CDR3 reads TGTGCCAGCAGTCAGGGGATCGGGGAGCTGTTTTTT. The entire variable domain, with the rest obtained from reference TRBV2 and TRBJ2-2, is as follows: EPEVTQTPSHQVTQMGQEVILRCVPISNHLYFYWYRQILGQKVEFLVSFYNNEISEKSEIFDDQFSVERPDGSNFTLKIRSTKLEDSAMYFCASSQGIGELFFGEGSRLTVL.

This clonotype came up a few times. This sequence joins TRBV28 and TRBJ1-4, with TRBD1 identical over 8 bases. The trim removed 6 bases at V and 5 bases at J, leaving 8 bases unmatched. The CDR3 has 15 amino acids. Germline CDR1 and CDR2: MDHEN and SYDVKM. In DNA, the CDR3 is TGTGCCAGCAGCACAAGGACAGGGCTGAATGAAAAACTGTTTTTT. Translated: CASSTRTGLNEKLFF.

V and J are TRBV15 and TRBJ1-5; possibly TRBD1 for D (5 bases). V was cut by 5 bases and J by 9 bases, with 20 bases left in between. CDR3 length: 15 amino acids. CDR1 is LNHNV, CDR2 YYDKDF, per germline (reference sequence). The CDR3 sequence: CATSRFTGGVGPQHF. DNA of the CDR3: TGTGCCACCAGCCGATTTACAGGTGGGGTAGGGCCCCAGCATTTT.

The sample holds a few counts of this clonotype. J is TRBJ1-6 and V is TRBV4-1; 8 positions agree with TRBD1. V gave up 1 base and J gave up 9 bases; unmatched junction bases: 5. This CDR3 is built from 15 residues. Germline V lookup: CDR1 MGHRA, CDR2 YSYEKL. The CDR3, as DNA: TGCGCCAGCAGCCAAGGGCAGGGGGCCGGTTCACCCCTCCACTTT. It specifies CASSQGQGAGSPLHF.

This chain connects TRBV20-1 to TRBJ1-1; D gene ambiguous. The CDR3 sequence is 11 residues long. Germline V gene lookup returns CDR1 DFQATT and CDR2 SNEGSKA (reference sequence). V lost 6 bases and J 3 bases, leaving 8 bases between the germline ends. CDR3 nucleotides: TGCAGTGCCGTCTCTTACACTGAAGCTTTCTTT. It codes for CSAVSYTEAFF.

This clonotype was picked up many times. J is TRBJ1-6 and V is TRBV10-3; no firm D call. Germline CDR1 reads ENHRY; CDR2 reads SYGVKD. V lost 0 bases to trimming and J lost 11 bases, with 11 bases between them. The CDR3 sequence is 14 residues long. CDR3 DNA: TGTGCCATCAGTGAGTCGAACGGGTCCCCACCCCTCCACTTT. It codes for CAISESNGSPPLHF.

The sample holds a few counts of this clonotype. This rearrangement joins TRBV28 to TRBJ1-5; D remains unclear. This CDR3 has 14 residues. The ends were cut back, 2 bases at V and 1 base at J, with 6 bases in the middle. Germline values: CDR1 MDHEN, CDR2 SYDVKM. The CDR3 sequence: CASSLLSSNQPQHF. For the CDR3, the DNA is TGTGCCAGCAGTTTACTTTCCAGCAATCAGCCCCAGCATTTT.

This clonotype was observed a few times. J is TRBJ2-1 and V is TRBV12-3 or TRBV12-4, with D perhaps assigned TRBD1 or TRBD2 (5 bases each). V was pared by 3 bases and J by 4 bases, with 16 bases between. This CDR3 has 16 residues. CDR3: CASSFPSGTTYNEQFF. In DNA, the CDR3 is TGTGCCAGCAGTTTCCCTTCCGGGACCACGTACAATGAGCAGTTCTTC.

This clonotype was counted only a few times. The V and J genes are TRBV11-1 and TRBJ2-2, with D unresolved. The CDR3 is made up of 14 amino acids. Germline-derived CDR1 and CDR2 are SGHAT and FQDESV (reference sequence). V lost 5 bases and J 7 bases, leaving 14 bases between the germline ends. The CDR3: CASSDWGMGGELFF. The CDR3, as DNA: TGTGCCAGCAGCGACTGGGGTATGGGCGGGGAGCTGTTTTTT.

Ten or more counts support this clonotype. As DNA, the CDR3 is TGTGCCATCACCCCGACTAGCTCCTACAATGAGCAGTTCTTC. Its translation is CAITPTSSYNEQFF. This chain joins TRBV10-3 and TRBJ2-1, with D possibly TRBD2 on 6 matching bases. The V gene lost 7 bases and the J gene lost 0 bases, with 10 bases spanning the gap. The CDR3 loop spans 14 amino acids. Germline assignment: CDR1 ENHRY and CDR2 SYGVKD.

The chain employs TRBV12-5 and TRBJ1-3; D gene uncertain. V lost 8 bases, J lost 0 bases, and 11 bases lay in between. Germline V gene data show CDR1 as LGHNT and CDR2 as FRNRAP. This CDR3 is 14 amino acids long. CDR3 bases: TGTGCTAGTTCAGACCTTACCTCTGGAAACACCATATATTTT. Protein sequence: CASSDLTSGNTIYF.

Only a few counts were recorded for this clonotype. The gene calls are TRBV6-5 and TRBJ1-4; 7 nucleotides line up with TRBD1. CDR1 is MNHEY, CDR2 SVGAGI, per germline. The CDR3 extends over 14 amino acids. V gave up 4 bases and J gave up 3 bases; unmatched junction bases: 2. CDR3 sequence: CASSFGQANEKLFF. The CDR3 DNA reads as TGTGCCAGCAGTTTCGGACAGGCTAATGAAAAACTGTTTTTT.

This clonotype appeared a few times. The chain couples TRBV20-1 to TRBJ2-1, with D perhaps given as TRBD1 or TRBD2 (5 bases each). The V end lost 6 bases, the J end lost 9 bases, and 15 bases lay between the germline ends. CDR1 and CDR2 from the germline V gene are DFQATT and SNEGSKA (reference sequence). This CDR3 has 12 residues. The CDR3: CSALYGGFEQFF. In DNA form, the CDR3 reads TGCAGTGCCCTCTATGGGGGATTTGAGCAGTTCTTC.